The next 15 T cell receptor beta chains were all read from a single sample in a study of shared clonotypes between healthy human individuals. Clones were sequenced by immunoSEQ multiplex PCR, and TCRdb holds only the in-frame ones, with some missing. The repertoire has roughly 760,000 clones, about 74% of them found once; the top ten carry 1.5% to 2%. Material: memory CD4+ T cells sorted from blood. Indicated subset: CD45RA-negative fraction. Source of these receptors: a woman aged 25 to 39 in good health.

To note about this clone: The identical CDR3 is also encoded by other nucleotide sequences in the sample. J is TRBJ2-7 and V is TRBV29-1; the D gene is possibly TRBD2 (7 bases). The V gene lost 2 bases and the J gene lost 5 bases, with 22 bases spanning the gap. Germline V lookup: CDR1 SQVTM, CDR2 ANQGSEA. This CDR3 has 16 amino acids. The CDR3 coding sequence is TGCAGCGTTGAATCGGGGGGCGGGACGTTAGGTGACGAGCAGTACTTC. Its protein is CSVESGGGTLGDEQYF.

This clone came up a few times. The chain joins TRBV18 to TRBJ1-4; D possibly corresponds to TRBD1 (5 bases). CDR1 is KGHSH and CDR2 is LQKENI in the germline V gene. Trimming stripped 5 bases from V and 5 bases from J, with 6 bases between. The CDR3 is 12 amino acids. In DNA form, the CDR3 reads TGTGCCAGCTCAGGGGGAAATGAAAAACTGTTTTTT. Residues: CASSGGNEKLFF.

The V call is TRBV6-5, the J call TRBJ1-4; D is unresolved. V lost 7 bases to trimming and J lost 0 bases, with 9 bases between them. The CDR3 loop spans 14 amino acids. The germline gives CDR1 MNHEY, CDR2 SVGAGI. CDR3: CASTATATNEKLFF. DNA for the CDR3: TGTGCCAGCACAGCAACCGCAACTAATGAAAAACTGTTTTTT.

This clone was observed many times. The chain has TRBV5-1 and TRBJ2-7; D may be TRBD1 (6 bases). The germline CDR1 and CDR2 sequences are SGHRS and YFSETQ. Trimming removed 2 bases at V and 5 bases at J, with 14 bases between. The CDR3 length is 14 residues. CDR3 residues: CASSFNDRNDEQYF. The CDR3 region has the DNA TGCGCCAGCAGCTTTAATGACAGGAATGACGAGCAGTACTTC.

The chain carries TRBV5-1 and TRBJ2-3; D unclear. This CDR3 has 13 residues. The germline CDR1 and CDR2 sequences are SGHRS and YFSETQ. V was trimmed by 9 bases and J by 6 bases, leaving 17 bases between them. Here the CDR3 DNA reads TGCGCCACCACGCCTGGGAATGGGGATACGCAGTATTTT. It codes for CATTPGNGDTQYF.

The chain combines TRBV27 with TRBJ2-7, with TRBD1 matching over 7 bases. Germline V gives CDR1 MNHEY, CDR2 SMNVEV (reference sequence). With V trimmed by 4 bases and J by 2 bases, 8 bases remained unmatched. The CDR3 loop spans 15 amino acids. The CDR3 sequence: CASSSPGQPTYEQYF. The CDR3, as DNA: TGTGCCAGCAGTTCTCCGGGACAGCCTACCTACGAGCAGTACTTC.

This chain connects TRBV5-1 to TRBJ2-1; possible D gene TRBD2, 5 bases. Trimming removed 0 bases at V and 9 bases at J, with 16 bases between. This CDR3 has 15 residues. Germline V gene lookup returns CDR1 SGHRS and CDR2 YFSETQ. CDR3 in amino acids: CASSLDAGRSGEQFF. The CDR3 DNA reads TGCGCCAGCAGCTTGGACGCGGGTCGGTCGGGTGAGCAGTTCTTC.

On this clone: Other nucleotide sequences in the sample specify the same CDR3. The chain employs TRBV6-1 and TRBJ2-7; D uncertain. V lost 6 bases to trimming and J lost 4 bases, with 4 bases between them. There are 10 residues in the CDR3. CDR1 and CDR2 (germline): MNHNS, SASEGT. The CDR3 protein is CASSTYEQYF. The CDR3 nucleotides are TGTGCCAGCAGCACATACGAGCAGTACTTC.

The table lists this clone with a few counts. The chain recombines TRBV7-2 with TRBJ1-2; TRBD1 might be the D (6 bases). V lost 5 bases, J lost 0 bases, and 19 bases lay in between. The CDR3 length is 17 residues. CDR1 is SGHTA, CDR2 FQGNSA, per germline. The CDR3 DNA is TGTGCCAGCAGCCCCCAAAGTGGGGGGGCAGCTAACTATGGCTACACCTTC. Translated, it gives CASSPQSGGAANYGYTF.

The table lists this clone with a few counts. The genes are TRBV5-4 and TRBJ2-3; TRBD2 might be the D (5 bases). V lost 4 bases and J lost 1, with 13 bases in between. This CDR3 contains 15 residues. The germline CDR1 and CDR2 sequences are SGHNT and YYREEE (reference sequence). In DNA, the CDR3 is TGTGCCAGCAGCCCCCGGGAAGCCCGCACAGATACGCAGTATTTT. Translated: CASSPREARTDTQYF. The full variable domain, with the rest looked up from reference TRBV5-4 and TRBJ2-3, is ETGVTQSPTHLIKTRGQQVTLRCSSQSGHNTVSWYQQALGQGPQFIFQYYREEENGRGNFPPRFSGLQFPNYSSELNVNALELDDSALYLCASSPREARTDTQYFGPGTRLTVL.

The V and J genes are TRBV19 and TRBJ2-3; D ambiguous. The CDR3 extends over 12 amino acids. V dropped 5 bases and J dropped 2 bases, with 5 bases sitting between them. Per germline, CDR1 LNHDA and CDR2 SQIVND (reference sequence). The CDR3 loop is CASSANTDTQYF. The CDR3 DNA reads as TGTGCCAGTAGTGCCAACACAGATACGCAGTATTTT.

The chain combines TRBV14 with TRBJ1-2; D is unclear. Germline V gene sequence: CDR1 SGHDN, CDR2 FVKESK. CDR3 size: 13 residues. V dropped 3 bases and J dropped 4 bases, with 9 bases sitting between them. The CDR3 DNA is TGTGCCAGCAGCCAGTCTGGAGTCTATGGCTACACCTTC. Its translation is CASSQSGVYGYTF.

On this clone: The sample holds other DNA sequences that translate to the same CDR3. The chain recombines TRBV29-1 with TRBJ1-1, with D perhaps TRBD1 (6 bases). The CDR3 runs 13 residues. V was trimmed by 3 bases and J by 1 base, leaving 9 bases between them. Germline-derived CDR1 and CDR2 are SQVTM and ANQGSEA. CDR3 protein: CSVELGQNTEAFF. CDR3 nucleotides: TGCAGCGTTGAGTTGGGACAGAACACTGAAGCTTTCTTT.

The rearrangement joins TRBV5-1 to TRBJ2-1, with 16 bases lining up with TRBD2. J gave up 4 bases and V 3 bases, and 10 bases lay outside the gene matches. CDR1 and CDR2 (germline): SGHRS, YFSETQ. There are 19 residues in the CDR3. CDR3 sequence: CASSSKGLAGGPLYNEQFF. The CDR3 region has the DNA TGCGCCAGCAGCTCTAAGGGACTAGCGGGAGGGCCCCTGTACAATGAGCAGTTCTTC.

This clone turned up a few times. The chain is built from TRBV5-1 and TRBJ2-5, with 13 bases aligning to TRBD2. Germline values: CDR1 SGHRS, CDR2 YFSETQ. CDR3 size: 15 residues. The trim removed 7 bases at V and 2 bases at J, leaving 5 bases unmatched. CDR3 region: CASGTSGINQETQYF. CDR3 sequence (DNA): TGCGCCAGCGGGACTAGCGGGATTAATCAAGAGACCCAGTACTTC.